A selection of T cell receptor beta chains follows, all from one sample in a study of response to subunit inactivated influenza vaccine. MiXCR, run by TCRdb on the RT-PCR reads, gives a single entry per CDR3 protein. In the table there are around 750,000 distinct CDR3 sequences, 21% of which are singletons. The sequencing used PBMCs from blood, collected 5 days after vaccination. The source of these receptors is a middle-aged man who received an inactivated influenza vaccine. Both conserved end residues are part of each CDR3. D genes are given only for firm matches. Expanded clones get a size class; other rows say once, few or many, or leave the size out.

CDR3 length	clone size	V gene	J gene	D gene	CDR3 DNA	CDR3 protein
16	few	TRBV7-3	TRBJ2-3	TRBD1	TGTGCCAGCAGTATAGCCGGGACAGGGTTTTCAGATACGCAGTATTTT	CASSIAGTGFSDTQYF
13	few	TRBV18	TRBJ2-7	TRBD1	TGTGCCAGCTCACAGGGACAGAACAACGAGCAGTACTTC	CASSQGQNNEQYF
12	-	TRBV7-9	TRBJ2-1	-	TGTGCCCCCCGGCGACTATACAATGAGCAGTTCTTC	CAPRRLYNEQFF
15	few	TRBV6-2/TRBV6-3	TRBJ2-7	-	TGTGCCAGCAGTAGTCTTCCGGGCCTCGCCTCCGAGCAGTACTTC	CASSSLPGLASEQYF
13	-	TRBV5-1	TRBJ1-1	-	TGCGCCAGCAGTTATGGGGGGGTATCTGAAGCTTTCTTT	CASSYGGVSEAFF
15	many	TRBV12-3/TRBV12-4	TRBJ2-7	-	TGTGCCAGCAGTTCACAGGGGGGGAGAAAAAACGAGCAGTACTTC	CASSSQGGRKNEQYF
14	few	TRBV24-1	TRBJ2-5	-	TGTGCCACCAGTGATTTCCCTAGCTCGGAGACCCAGTACTTC	CATSDFPSSETQYF
14	-	TRBV29-1	TRBJ2-3	-	TGCAGCGGATCCGTCCAGGCCAGCACAGATACGCAGTATTTT	CSGSVQASTDTQYF
15	-	TRBV29-1	TRBJ2-3	TRBD2	TGCAGCGTCGCGTTGACTAGCGGGATCCCAGATACGCAGTATTTT	CSVALTSGIPDTQYF
14	few	TRBV4-3	TRBJ2-7	-	TGCGCCAGCAGCCACCGGGTCGAGGGGTACGAGCAGTACTTC	CASSHRVEGYEQYF
14	many	TRBV5-1	TRBJ2-7	TRBD2	TGCGCCAGCAGCCTATCTAGCGGCTTCTACGAGCAGTACTTC	CASSLSSGFYEQYF
15	few	TRBV20-1	TRBJ2-1	TRBD2	TGCAGTGCTTCCACCGGGACTAGTGTGGTGGATGAGCAGTTCTTC	CSASTGTSVVDEQFF
15	-	TRBV4-2	TRBJ2-7	-	TGTGCCAGCAGCCAAGTGGCGGGGGCCAACTACGAGCAGTACTTC	CASSQVAGANYEQYF
16	few	TRBV28	TRBJ2-3	-	TGTGCCAGCGACGGCCCGAGGCGGGGCCGCACAGATACGCAGTATTTT	CASDGPRRGRTDTQYF
15	-	TRBV9	TRBJ2-7	-	TGTGCCAGCAGCGGGCGCCCCACACGGCTTCCCGAGCAGTACTTC	CASSGRPTRLPEQYF
14	-	TRBV7-2	TRBJ2-5	TRBD2	TGTGCCAGCAGCCGAGCCACTAGCGACGAGACCCAGTACTTC	CASSRATSDETQYF
15	-	TRBV12-3/TRBV12-4	TRBJ2-5	-	TGTGCCAGCAGCATGTGGCGGGACACAAAAGAGACCCAGTACTTC	CASSMWRDTKETQYF
13	few	TRBV12-3/TRBV12-4	TRBJ2-7	TRBD1	TGTGCCAGCACCACCGGGACAGCCTACGAGCAGTACTTC	CASTTGTAYEQYF
15	-	TRBV6-2/TRBV6-3	TRBJ2-7	-	TGTGCCAGCAGTAGAACGGACGGTTTCTCCTACGAGCAGTACTTC	CASSRTDGFSYEQYF
15	-	TRBV5-6	TRBJ2-3	-	TGTGCCAGCAGCTTAGGGGGGGAGGGCACAGATACGCAGTATTTT	CASSLGGEGTDTQYF
15	few	TRBV7-2	TRBJ2-3	-	TGTGCCAGCAGCTTAGCGGGACTCCCGAAGAATACGCAGTATTTT	CASSLAGLPKNTQYF
16	few	TRBV15	TRBJ2-7	-	TGTGCCACCAGCAGAGTGGCAGGGGTAGGCTCCTACGAGCAGTACTTC	CATSRVAGVGSYEQYF
10	-	TRBV25-1	TRBJ2-7	-	TGTGCCGGGAAGCGATACGAGCAGTACTTC	CAGKRYEQYF
14	many	TRBV12-3/TRBV12-4	TRBJ2-3	-	TGTGCCAGCAGTTTCTTGGCGACCTCAGATACGCAGTATTTT	CASSFLATSDTQYF
14	-	TRBV20-1	TRBJ2-5	-	TGCAGTGCTAGGGTCTCTCAATTTAAAGAGACCCAGTACTTC	CSARVSQFKETQYF
15	-	TRBV6-1	TRBJ2-3	-	TGTGCCAGCAGTGCGCGGAGTCCCTTAACAGATACGCAGTATTTT	CASSARSPLTDTQYF
12	few	TRBV25-1	TRBJ1-1	TRBD1	TGTGCCAGCAGCTTCGGACAGGAAGAAGCTTTCTTT	CASSFGQEEAFF
15	-	TRBV7-9	TRBJ2-7	-	TGTGCCAGCAGCCGACGGGACTCGCAGATCTACGAGCAGTACTTC	CASSRRDSQIYEQYF
16	few	TRBV6-1	TRBJ2-3	TRBD1	TGTGCCAGCAGTGCCGCGGGACAGGCTAGCACAGATACGCAGTATTTT	CASSAAGQASTDTQYF
15	few	TRBV9	TRBJ1-5	TRBD1	TGTGCCAGCAGCGTAGCGGGACAGGGCAATCAGCCCCAGCATTTT	CASSVAGQGNQPQHF
14	few	TRBV7-2	TRBJ1-2	TRBD1	TGTGCCAGCAGCACGGGGACAGCAAACTATGGCTACACCTTC	CASSTGTANYGYTF
16	few	TRBV20-1	TRBJ2-7	-	TGCAGTGCTAGAGATAAGGGGACTTTAAAGGTCTACGAGCAGTACTTC	CSARDKGTLKVYEQYF
15	-	TRBV6-2/TRBV6-3	TRBJ1-1	TRBD1	TGTGCCAGCACCCTCCTAGGACAGGGGGGGACTGAAGCTTTCTTT	CASTLLGQGGTEAFF
15	few	TRBV20-1	TRBJ1-5	TRBD1	TGCAGTGCTAGAGGGACAGGTCCACGCAATCAGCCCCAGCATTTT	CSARGTGPRNQPQHF
19	few	TRBV11-2	TRBJ2-2	TRBD2	TGTGCCAGCAGCCCTCGACTAGCGGGAGGCCCACTGAACACCGGGGAGCTGTTTTTT	CASSPRLAGGPLNTGELFF
15	-	TRBV18	TRBJ2-7	TRBD1	TGTGCCAGCTCACCCCGGGACAGGGACCCCTACGAGCAGTACTTC	CASSPRDRDPYEQYF
15	few	TRBV6-1	TRBJ2-6	-	TGTGCCAGCAAAGACGGTCTCTCTGGGGCCAACGTCCTGACTTTC	CASKDGLSGANVLTF
14	-	TRBV7-9	TRBJ2-3	TRBD2	TGTGCCAGCAGCTTAAGCGGGAGAAGAGATACGCAGTATTTT	CASSLSGRRDTQYF
16	-	TRBV7-8	TRBJ2-2	TRBD2	TGTGCCAGCAGCTTTCCCGGGACTAGCGGTACCGGGGAGCTGTTTTTT	CASSFPGTSGTGELFF
14	many	TRBV5-6	TRBJ1-5	-	TGTGCCAGCAGCCTAACAGGAAGAAATCAGCCCCAGCATTTT	CASSLTGRNQPQHF
14	few	TRBV5-1	TRBJ2-5	-	TGCGCCAGCAGCTTTAACAGGGCTACAGAGACCCAGTACTTC	CASSFNRATETQYF
15	-	TRBV28	TRBJ1-3	-	TGTGCCAGCAGTTTACCAATCAGGACCGGAAACACCATATATTTT	CASSLPIRTGNTIYF
16	few	TRBV3-1	TRBJ2-3	TRBD2	TGTGCCAGCAGCCCTACTCGACTAGCGGGAGCAGATACGCAGTATTTT	CASSPTRLAGADTQYF
15	-	TRBV6-2/TRBV6-3	TRBJ2-2	-	TGTGCCAGCAGTTACTCAGACAGTGGGACCGGGGAGCTGTTTTTT	CASSYSDSGTGELFF
14	few	TRBV10-2	TRBJ1-5	-	TGCGCCAGCAGTGAGTCGGGGGGGTATCAGCCCCAGCATTTT	CASSESGGYQPQHF
15	few	TRBV18	TRBJ2-3	-	TGTGCCAGCTCACCAACAGGGTCCAGCACAGATACGCAGTATTTT	CASSPTGSSTDTQYF
15	-	TRBV5-6	TRBJ2-2	-	TGTGCCAGCAGCTCACTTGGCGCGAACACCGGGGAGCTGTTTTTT	CASSSLGANTGELFF
14	-	TRBV2	TRBJ2-2	-	TGTGCCAGCGGAAGGGAACAAAACACCGGGGAGCTGTTTTTT	CASGREQNTGELFF
14	few	TRBV4-1	TRBJ1-1	-	TGCGCCAGCAGCCAGTCAGAACGGGGGACTGAAGCTTTCTTT	CASSQSERGTEAFF
15	few	TRBV5-5	TRBJ2-1	TRBD2	TGTGCCAGCAGTCTACGGCTAGCGGGATGGGATGAGCAGTTCTTC	CASSLRLAGWDEQFF
14	-	TRBV18	TRBJ2-3	TRBD2	TGTGCCAGCTCCGAAGGACTAGCGCGAAATACGCAGTATTTT	CASSEGLARNTQYF
13	many	TRBV7-3	TRBJ2-1	TRBD2	TGTGCCAGCAGCCTAACCCGGGGGGTTGAGCAGTTCTTC	CASSLTRGVEQFF
20	-	TRBV10-2	TRBJ2-1	TRBD2	TGCGCCAGCAGAGTAATTCCGGGACTAGCGGGGGGTCCCGACTACAATGAGCAGTTCTTC	CASRVIPGLAGGPDYNEQFF
14	few	TRBV29-1	TRBJ2-4	-	TGCAGCGTTGAAGATAGGGCAGGACAAAACATTCAGTACTTC	CSVEDRAGQNIQYF
18	-	TRBV5-1	TRBJ2-7	TRBD1	TGCGCCAGCAGCCTATGGGGCGGAACAGGGGGCAAGCTCGACGAGCAGTACTTC	CASSLWGGTGGKLDEQYF
15	many	TRBV24-1	TRBJ2-3	-	TGTGCCACCAGTGATTTTAGGGACAGCACAGATACGCAGTATTTT	CATSDFRDSTDTQYF
13	few	TRBV6-6	TRBJ2-1	-	TGTGCCAGCAGCTATGGGGTTTACAATGAGCAGTTCTTC	CASSYGVYNEQFF